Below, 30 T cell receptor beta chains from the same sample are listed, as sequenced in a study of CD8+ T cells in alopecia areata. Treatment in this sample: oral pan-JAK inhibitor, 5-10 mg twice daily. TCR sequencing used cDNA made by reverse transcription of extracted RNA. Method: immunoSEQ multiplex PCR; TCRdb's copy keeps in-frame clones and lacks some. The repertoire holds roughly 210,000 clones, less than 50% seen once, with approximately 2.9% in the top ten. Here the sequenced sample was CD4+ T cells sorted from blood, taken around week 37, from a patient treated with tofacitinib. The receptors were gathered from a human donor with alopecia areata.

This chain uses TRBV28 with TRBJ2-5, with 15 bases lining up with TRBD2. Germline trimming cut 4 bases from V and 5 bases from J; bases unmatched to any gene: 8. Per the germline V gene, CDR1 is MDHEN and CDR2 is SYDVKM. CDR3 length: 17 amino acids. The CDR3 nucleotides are TGTGCCAGCAGTTCGGGGACTAGCGGGAGGTCCGGGGAGACCCAGTACTTC. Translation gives CASSSGTSGRSGETQYF.

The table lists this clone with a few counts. The DNA for the CDR3 is TGTGCCAGCAGCATGTCGGCCTACGAGCAGTACTTC. It codes for CASSMSAYEQYF. V usage is TRBV13 and J usage is TRBJ2-7; the D is unclear. V lost 5 bases and J 2 bases, leaving 7 bases between the germline ends. The CDR3 loop spans 12 amino acids. Germline-derived CDR1 and CDR2 are PRHDT and FYEKMQ (reference sequence). The whole variable domain, filled in from reference TRBV13 and TRBJ2-7, reads AAGVIQSPRHLIKEKRETATLKCYPIPRHDTVYWYQQGPGQDPQFLISFYEKMQSDKGSIPDRFSAQQFSDYHSELNMSSLELGDSALYFCASSMSAYEQYFGPGTRLTVT.

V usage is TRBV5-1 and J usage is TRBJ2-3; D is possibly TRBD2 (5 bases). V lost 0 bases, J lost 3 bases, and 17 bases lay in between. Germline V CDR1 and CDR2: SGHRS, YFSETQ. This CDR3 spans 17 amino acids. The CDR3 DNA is TGCGCCAGCAGCTTGGCCATTCGCGGTGGAGGTACAGATACGCAGTATTTT. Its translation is CASSLAIRGGGTDTQYF.

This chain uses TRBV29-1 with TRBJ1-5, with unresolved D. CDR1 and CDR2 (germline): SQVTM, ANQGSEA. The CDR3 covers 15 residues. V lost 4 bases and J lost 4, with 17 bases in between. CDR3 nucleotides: TGCAGCGTTGCCGACGGAGTCTTGGGGAATCAGCCCCAGCATTTT. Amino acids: CSVADGVLGNQPQHF. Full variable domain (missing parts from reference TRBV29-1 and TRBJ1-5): SAVISQKPSRDICQRGTSLTIQCQVDSQVTMMFWYRQQPGQSLTLIATANQGSEATYESGFVIDKFPISRPNLTFSTLTVSNMSPEDSSIYLCSVADGVLGNQPQHFGDGTRLSIL.

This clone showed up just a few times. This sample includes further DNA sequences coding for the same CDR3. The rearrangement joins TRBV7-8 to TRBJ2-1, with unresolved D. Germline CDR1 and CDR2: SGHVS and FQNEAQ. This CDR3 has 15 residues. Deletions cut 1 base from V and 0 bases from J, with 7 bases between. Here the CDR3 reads CASSLGTNSYNEQFF. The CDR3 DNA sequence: TGTGCCAGCAGCTTAGGTACAAACTCCTACAATGAGCAGTTCTTC.

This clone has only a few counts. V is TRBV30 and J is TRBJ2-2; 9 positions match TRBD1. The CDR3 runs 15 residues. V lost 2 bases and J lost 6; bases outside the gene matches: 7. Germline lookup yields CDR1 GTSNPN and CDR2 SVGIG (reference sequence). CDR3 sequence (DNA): TGTGCCTGGAGTCCGGGACAGGGTCAGGCCGGGGAGCTGTTTTTT. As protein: CAWSPGQGQAGELFF.

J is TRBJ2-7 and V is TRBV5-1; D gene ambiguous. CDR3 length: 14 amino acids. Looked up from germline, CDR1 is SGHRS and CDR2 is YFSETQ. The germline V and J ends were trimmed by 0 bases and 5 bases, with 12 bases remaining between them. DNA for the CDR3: TGCGCCAGCAGCTTGGGGGTACCCCCGGACGAGCAGTACTTC. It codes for CASSLGVPPDEQYF. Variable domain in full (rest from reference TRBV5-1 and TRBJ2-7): KAGVTQTPRYLIKTRGQQVTLSCSPISGHRSVSWYQQTPGQGLQFLFEYFSETQRNKGNFPGRFSGRQFSNSRSEMNVSTLELGDSALYLCASSLGVPPDEQYFGPGTRLTVT.

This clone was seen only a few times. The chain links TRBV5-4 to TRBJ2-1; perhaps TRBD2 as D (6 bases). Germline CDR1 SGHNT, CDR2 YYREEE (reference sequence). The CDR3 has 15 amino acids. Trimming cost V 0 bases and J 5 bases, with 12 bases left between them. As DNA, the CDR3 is TGTGCCAGCAGCTTGGATGCGGGAACCCACAATGAGCAGTTCTTC. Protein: CASSLDAGTHNEQFF.

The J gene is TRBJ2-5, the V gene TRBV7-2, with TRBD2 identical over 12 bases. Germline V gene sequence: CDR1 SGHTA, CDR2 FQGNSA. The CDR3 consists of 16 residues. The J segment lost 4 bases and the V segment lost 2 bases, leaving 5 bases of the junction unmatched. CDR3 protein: CASSLIPLAGGETQYF. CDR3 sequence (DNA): TGTGCCAGCAGCTTAATTCCACTAGCGGGAGGAGAGACCCAGTACTTC.

CDR3 sequence reads: CAWRAVVIYGYTF. Written as DNA, the CDR3 is TGTGCCTGGAGGGCCGTGGTGATCTATGGCTACACCTTC. This chain uses TRBV30 with TRBJ1-2; D gene uncertain. The CDR3 consists of 13 residues. Trimming pared 3 bases from V and 4 bases from J, leaving 12 bases between. From germline, CDR1 is GTSNPN and CDR2 SVGIG (reference sequence).

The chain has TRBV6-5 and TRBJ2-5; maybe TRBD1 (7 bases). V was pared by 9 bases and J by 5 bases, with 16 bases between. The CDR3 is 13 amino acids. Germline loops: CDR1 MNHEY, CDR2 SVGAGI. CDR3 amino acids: CASGRGVDETQYF. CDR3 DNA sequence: TGTGCCAGTGGCAGGGGGGTTGATGAGACCCAGTACTTC.

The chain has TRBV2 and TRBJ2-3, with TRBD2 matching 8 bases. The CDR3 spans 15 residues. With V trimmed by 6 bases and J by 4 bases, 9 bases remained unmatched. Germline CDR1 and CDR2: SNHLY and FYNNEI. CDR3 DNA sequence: TGTGCCAGCAGCCCACGGACTAGCTCCTCAGATACGCAGTATTTT. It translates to CASSPRTSSSDTQYF.

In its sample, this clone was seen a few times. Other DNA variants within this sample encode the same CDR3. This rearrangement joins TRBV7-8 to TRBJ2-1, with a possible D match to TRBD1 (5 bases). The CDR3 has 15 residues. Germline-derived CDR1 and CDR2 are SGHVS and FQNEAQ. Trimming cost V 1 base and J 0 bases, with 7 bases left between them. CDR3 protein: CASSLGTNSYNEQFF. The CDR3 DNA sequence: TGTGCCAGCAGCTTAGGGACAAACTCCTACAATGAGCAGTTCTTC.

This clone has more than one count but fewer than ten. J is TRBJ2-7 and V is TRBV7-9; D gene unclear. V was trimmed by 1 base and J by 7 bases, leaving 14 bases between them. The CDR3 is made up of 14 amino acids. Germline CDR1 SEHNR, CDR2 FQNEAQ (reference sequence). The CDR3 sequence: CASSLGGTRREQYF. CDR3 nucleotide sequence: TGTGCCAGCAGCTTAGGTGGCACGAGGCGGGAGCAGTACTTC. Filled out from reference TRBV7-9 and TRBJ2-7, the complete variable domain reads DTGVSQNPRHKITKRGQNVTFRCDPISEHNRLYWYRQTLGQGPEFLTYFQNEAQLEKSRLLSDRFSAERPKGSFSTLEIQRTEQGDSAMYLCASSLGGTRREQYFGPGTRLTVT.

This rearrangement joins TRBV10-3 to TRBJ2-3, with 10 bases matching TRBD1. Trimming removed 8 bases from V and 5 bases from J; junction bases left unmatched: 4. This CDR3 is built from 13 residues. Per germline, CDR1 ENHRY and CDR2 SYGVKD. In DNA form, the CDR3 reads TGTGCCATCCGGACAGGGGGGGAAGATACGCAGTATTTT. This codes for CAIRTGGEDTQYF.

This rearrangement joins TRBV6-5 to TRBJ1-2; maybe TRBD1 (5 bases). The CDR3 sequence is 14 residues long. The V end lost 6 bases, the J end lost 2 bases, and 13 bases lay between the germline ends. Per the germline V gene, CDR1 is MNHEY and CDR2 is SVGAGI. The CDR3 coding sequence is TGTGCCAGCAGCCCGCGGCGGGGCAACTATGGCTACACCTTC. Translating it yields CASSPRRGNYGYTF.

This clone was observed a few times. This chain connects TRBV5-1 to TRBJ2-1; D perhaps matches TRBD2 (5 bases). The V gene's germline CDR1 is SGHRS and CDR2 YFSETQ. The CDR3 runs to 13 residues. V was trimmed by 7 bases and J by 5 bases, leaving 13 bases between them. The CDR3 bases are TGCGCCAGCCACCAGGACTGGAACAATGAGCAGTTCTTC. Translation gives CASHQDWNNEQFF.

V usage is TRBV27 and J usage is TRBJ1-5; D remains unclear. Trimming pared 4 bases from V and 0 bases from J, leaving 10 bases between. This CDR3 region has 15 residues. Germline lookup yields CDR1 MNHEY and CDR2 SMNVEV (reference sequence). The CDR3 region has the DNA TGTGCCAGCAGTTCGGCCGGCAGTAGCAATCAGCCCCAGCATTTT. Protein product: CASSSAGSSNQPQHF.

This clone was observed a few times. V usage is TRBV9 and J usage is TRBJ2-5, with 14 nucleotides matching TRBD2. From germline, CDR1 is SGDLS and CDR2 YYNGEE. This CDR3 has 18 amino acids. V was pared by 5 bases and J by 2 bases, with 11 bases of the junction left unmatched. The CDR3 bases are TGTGCCAGCAGTGCTCTGACTAGCGGGAGGGCCTCGCAAGAGACCCAGTACTTC. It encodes CASSALTSGRASQETQYF. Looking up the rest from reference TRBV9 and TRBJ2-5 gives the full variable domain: DSGVTQTPKHLITATGQRVTLRCSPRSGDLSVYWYQQSLDQGLQFLIQYYNGEERAKGNILERFSAQQFPDLHSELNLSSLELGDSALYFCASSALTSGRASQETQYFGPGTRLLVL.

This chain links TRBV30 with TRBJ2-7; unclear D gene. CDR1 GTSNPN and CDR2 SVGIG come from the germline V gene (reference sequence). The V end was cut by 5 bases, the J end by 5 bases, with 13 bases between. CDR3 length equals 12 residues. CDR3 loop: CAWGPYRDEQYF. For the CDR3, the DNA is TGTGCCTGGGGCCCGTATCGGGACGAGCAGTACTTC.

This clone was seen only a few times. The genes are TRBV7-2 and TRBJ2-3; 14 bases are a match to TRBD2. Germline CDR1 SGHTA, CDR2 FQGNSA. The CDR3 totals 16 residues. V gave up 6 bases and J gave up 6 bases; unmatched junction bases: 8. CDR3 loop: CASSLGLAGAGDTQYF. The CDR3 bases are TGTGCCAGCAGTTTGGGACTAGCGGGAGCCGGGGATACGCAGTATTTT.

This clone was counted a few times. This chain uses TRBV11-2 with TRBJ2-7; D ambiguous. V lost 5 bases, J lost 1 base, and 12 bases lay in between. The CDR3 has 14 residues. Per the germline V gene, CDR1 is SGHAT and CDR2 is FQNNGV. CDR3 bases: TGTGCCAGCAGCCCCATTGGGCTTTCCTACGAGCAGTACTTC. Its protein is CASSPIGLSYEQYF.

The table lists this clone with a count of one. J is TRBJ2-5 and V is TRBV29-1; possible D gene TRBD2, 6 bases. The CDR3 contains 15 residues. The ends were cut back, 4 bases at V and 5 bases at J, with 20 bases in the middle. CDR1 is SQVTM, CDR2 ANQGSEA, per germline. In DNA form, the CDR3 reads TGCAGCGTTGGGGAGGCAGACTCCCTGCGGGAGACCCAGTACTTC. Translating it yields CSVGEADSLRETQYF.

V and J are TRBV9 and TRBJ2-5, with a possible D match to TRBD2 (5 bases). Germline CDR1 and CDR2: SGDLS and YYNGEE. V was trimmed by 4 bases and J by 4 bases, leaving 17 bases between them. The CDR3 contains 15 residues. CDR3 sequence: CASSPSVARGETQYF. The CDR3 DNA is TGTGCCAGCAGCCCTTCTGTCGCCCGGGGAGAGACCCAGTACTTC.

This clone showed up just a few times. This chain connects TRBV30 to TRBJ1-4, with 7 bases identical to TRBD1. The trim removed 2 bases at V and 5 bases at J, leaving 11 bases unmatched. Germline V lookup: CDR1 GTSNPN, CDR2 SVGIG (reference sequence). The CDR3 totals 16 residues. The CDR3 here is CAWSRIPGQINEKLFF. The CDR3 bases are TGTGCCTGGAGTCGTATCCCGGGACAGATAAATGAAAAACTGTTTTTT.

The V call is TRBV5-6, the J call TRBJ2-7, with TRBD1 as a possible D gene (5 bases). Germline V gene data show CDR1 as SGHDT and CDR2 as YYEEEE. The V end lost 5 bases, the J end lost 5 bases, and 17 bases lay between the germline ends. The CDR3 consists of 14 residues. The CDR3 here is CASSPGISSHEQYF. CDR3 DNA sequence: TGTGCCAGCAGTCCAGGGATCTCCAGCCACGAGCAGTACTTC.

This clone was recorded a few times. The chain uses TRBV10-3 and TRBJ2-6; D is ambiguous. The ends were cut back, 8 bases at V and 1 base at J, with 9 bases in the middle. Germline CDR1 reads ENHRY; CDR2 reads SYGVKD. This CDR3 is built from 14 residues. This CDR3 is CAIGDTSGANVLTF. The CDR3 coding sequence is TGTGCCATCGGCGACACTTCTGGGGCCAACGTCCTGACTTTC.

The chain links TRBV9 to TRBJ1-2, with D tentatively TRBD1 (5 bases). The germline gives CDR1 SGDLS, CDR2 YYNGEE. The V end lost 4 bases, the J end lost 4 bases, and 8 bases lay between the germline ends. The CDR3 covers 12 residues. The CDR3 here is CASSRGGYGYTF. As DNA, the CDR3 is TGTGCCAGCAGCCGGGGGGGCTATGGCTACACCTTC.

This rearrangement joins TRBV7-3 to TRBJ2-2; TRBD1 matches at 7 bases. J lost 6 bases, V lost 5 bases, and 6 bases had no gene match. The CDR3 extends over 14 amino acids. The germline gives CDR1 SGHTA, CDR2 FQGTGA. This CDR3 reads CASSRRQGSGELFF. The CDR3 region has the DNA TGTGCCAGCAGCCGAAGACAGGGTTCCGGGGAGCTGTTTTTT.

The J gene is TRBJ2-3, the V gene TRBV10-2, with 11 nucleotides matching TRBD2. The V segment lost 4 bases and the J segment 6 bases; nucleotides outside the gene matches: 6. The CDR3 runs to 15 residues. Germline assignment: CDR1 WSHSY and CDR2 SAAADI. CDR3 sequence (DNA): TGCGCCAGCAGTGTTGTAGCGGGAGGGCAGGATACGCAGTATTTT. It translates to CASSVVAGGQDTQYF.